These 30 T cell receptor beta chains were sequenced from one sample in a study of regulatory dendritic cells for organ transplantation. Clones were sequenced by immunoSEQ multiplex PCR, and TCRdb holds only the in-frame ones, with some missing. The data contain some 9,600 clones, roughly two thirds of them singletons. Which antigens these TCRs recognize remains unknown. Allogeneic regulatory or mature dendritic cells were co-cultured for less than six days with CFSE-labeled sorted T cells at 1:10. Material: naive CD4+ T cells from blood cultured with dendritic cells. As for subset: CD45RA+ naive T cells. All receptors come from a human donor in good health.

The table lists this clone with a few counts. CDR3: CASSAQDGWGRYTF. The CDR3 bases are TGTGCCAGTAGCGCGCAGGACGGTTGGGGGAGGTACACCTTC. The chain combines TRBV19 with TRBJ1-2, with a tentative D call TRBD1 (5 bases). Germline V CDR1 and CDR2: LNHDA, SQIVND (reference sequence). V was pared by 6 bases and J by 11 bases, with 22 bases between. The CDR3 runs to 14 residues.

The rearrangement joins TRBV4-2 to TRBJ2-3; TRBD2 matches at 10 bases. V shed 4 bases, J shed 2 bases, and the junction held 3 bases outside the gene matches. Germline CDR1 is LGHNA and CDR2 is YNFKEQ. This CDR3 region has 15 residues. CDR3 DNA sequence: TGTGCCAGCAGCCGTAGCGGGGGGACCACAGATACGCAGTATTTT. As protein: CASSRSGGTTDTQYF.

This clone has just a few counts. V gene TRBV18 combines with J gene TRBJ2-2; D is unresolved. V lost 3 bases to trimming and J lost 1 base, with 9 bases between them. This CDR3 has 15 residues. Germline lookup yields CDR1 KGHSH and CDR2 LQKENI. The CDR3 reads CASSPDRGNTGELFF. For the CDR3, the DNA is TGTGCCAGCTCACCTGACCGAGGGAACACCGGGGAGCTGTTTTTT.

This clone was recorded once. This chain links TRBV27 with TRBJ2-7; D might be TRBD1 (5 bases). From germline, CDR1 is MNHEY and CDR2 SMNVEV (reference sequence). The CDR3 contains 15 residues. The ends were cut back, 3 bases at V and 2 bases at J, with 14 bases in the middle. The DNA of the CDR3 is TGTGCCAGCAGTTTTATTGGGGCAGGCGCCTACGAGCAGTACTTC. Protein product: CASSFIGAGAYEQYF.

The chain is built from TRBV7-2 and TRBJ1-5; maybe TRBD1 (6 bases). The V and J ends lost 1 base and 6 bases respectively, with 13 bases between them. Germline loops: CDR1 SGHTA, CDR2 FQGNSA. This CDR3 comprises 15 residues. This CDR3 is CASSLGAGDTQPQHF. CDR3 coding DNA: TGTGCCAGCAGCTTAGGCGCAGGGGACACTCAGCCCCAGCATTTT.

In this sample, this clone turned up once. The rearrangement joins TRBV29-1 to TRBJ1-1, with 9 bases that match TRBD1. With V trimmed by 7 bases and J by 2 bases, 5 bases remained unmatched. The CDR3 loop spans 13 amino acids. Germline loops: CDR1 SQVTM, CDR2 ANQGSEA. Here the CDR3 DNA reads TGCAGCGCCGACAGGGGGATAAACACTGAAGCTTTCTTT. Residues: CSADRGINTEAFF.

The count of this clone is one. This chain joins TRBV6-5 and TRBJ2-3; weak D call: TRBD2 (6 bases). Germline CDR1 reads MNHEY; CDR2 reads SVGAGI. V was cut by 2 bases and J by 2 bases, with 11 bases left in between. This CDR3 has 15 amino acids. CDR3 sequence: CASSYGGANTDTQYF. The CDR3 nucleotides are TGTGCCAGCAGTTACGGCGGGGCTAACACAGATACGCAGTATTTT.

The chain is built from TRBV6-5 and TRBJ2-6; the match to TRBD1 covers 9 bases. This CDR3 is 14 amino acids long. J gave up 9 bases and V 5 bases, and 5 bases lay outside the gene matches. The V gene's germline CDR1 is MNHEY and CDR2 SVGAGI. CDR3 sequence: CASSQDRGVNVLTF. CDR3 sequence (DNA): TGTGCCAGCAGTCAGGACAGGGGAGTCAACGTCCTGACTTTC.

The chain uses TRBV7-9 and TRBJ2-5; a possible D gene is TRBD2 (6 bases). Germline V gene lookup returns CDR1 SEHNR and CDR2 FQNEAQ (reference sequence). The length of the CDR3 is 15 residues. The germline V and J ends were trimmed by 5 bases and 1 base, with 14 bases remaining between them. CDR3: CASSQNRDFQETQYF. In DNA form, the CDR3 reads TGTGCCAGCAGCCAAAACCGGGACTTCCAAGAGACCCAGTACTTC.

V gene TRBV7-8 combines with J gene TRBJ1-3; perhaps TRBD1 as D (5 bases). Germline V gene data show CDR1 as SGHVS and CDR2 as FQNEAQ. The CDR3 length is 16 residues. Deletions cut 5 bases from V and 1 base from J, with 15 bases between. This chain's CDR3 is CASSINQGSSGNTIYF. CDR3 sequence (DNA): TGTGCCAGCAGCATAAACCAGGGATCTTCTGGAAACACCATATATTTT.

In DNA, the CDR3 is TGCAGCGTCCGACAGGGGCCTTACGAGCAGTACTTC. As protein: CSVRQGPYEQYF. V gene TRBV29-1 combines with J gene TRBJ2-7; TRBD1 aligns across 8 bases. After removal of 6 bases from V and 4 bases from J, the junction contained 5 bases not matched to a gene. The CDR3 covers 12 residues. CDR1 SQVTM and CDR2 ANQGSEA come from the germline V gene.

This clone was counted between two and nine times. This chain uses TRBV6-6 with TRBJ2-1, with D uncertain. Deletions cut 8 bases from V and 6 bases from J, with 5 bases between. The CDR3 has 10 residues. CDR1 and CDR2 (germline): MNHNY, SVGAGI (reference sequence). Here the CDR3 reads CASEINEQFF. The CDR3 region has the DNA TGTGCCAGCGAGATCAATGAGCAGTTCTTC.

This clone was seen just once. The chain uses TRBV5-5 and TRBJ2-3; the D is unclear. Deletions cut 1 base from V and 0 bases from J, with 12 bases between. CDR3 size: 16 residues. Germline CDR1 and CDR2: SGHKS and YYEKEE (reference sequence). CDR3 DNA sequence: TGTGCCAGCAGCTTGACAGAACAATCTAGCACAGATACGCAGTATTTT. Translation gives CASSLTEQSSTDTQYF.

The chain combines TRBV7-9 with TRBJ2-1, with TRBD1 identical over 8 bases. CDR3 length: 14 residues. With 3 bases clipped from V and 9 bases from J, the junction kept 7 bases outside the gene matches. The germline CDR1 and CDR2 sequences are SEHNR and FQNEAQ (reference sequence). The CDR3 protein is CASSFLTGAGEQFF. In DNA, the CDR3 is TGTGCCAGCAGCTTTCTGACAGGGGCGGGTGAGCAGTTCTTC.

This chain joins TRBV6-1 and TRBJ1-6; maybe TRBD1 (5 bases). V lost 6 bases to trimming and J lost 8 bases, with 17 bases between them. The CDR3 is made up of 15 amino acids. Germline loops: CDR1 MNHNS, CDR2 SASEGT. The CDR3: CASRAGRLFHSPLHF. The CDR3 bases are TGTGCCAGCAGGGCGGGACGGCTCTTCCATTCACCCCTCCACTTT.

This rearrangement joins TRBV29-1 to TRBJ2-5; 7 bases are shared with TRBD1. The V segment lost 0 bases and the J segment 6 bases; nucleotides outside the gene matches: 4. This CDR3 region has 13 residues. Germline loops: CDR1 SQVTM, CDR2 ANQGSEA. CDR3 in DNA: TGCAGCGTTGAAGATAATAGGGGGCAGACCCAGTACTTC. Amino acid sequence: CSVEDNRGQTQYF.

This clone was seen more than once but under ten times. The chain recombines TRBV14 with TRBJ2-7; TRBD2 is a possible D gene (5 bases). The CDR3 is 12 residues long. The V end lost 3 bases, the J end lost 7 bases, and 10 bases lay between the germline ends. CDR1 is SGHDN and CDR2 is FVKESK in the germline V gene. CDR3: CASSQRVLEQYF. CDR3 bases: TGTGCCAGCAGCCAGAGGGTGTTGGAGCAGTACTTC.

J is TRBJ1-4 and V is TRBV9; D might be TRBD1 (5 bases). Germline V lookup: CDR1 SGDLS, CDR2 YYNGEE. V was pared by 4 bases and J by 2 bases, with 15 bases between. The CDR3 runs to 16 residues. The CDR3 DNA reads TGTGCCAGCAGCCCCTCGCAGGGAATGACTAATGAAAAACTGTTTTTT. Amino acids: CASSPSQGMTNEKLFF.

The chain recombines TRBV10-3 with TRBJ2-6; tentatively, D is TRBD1 (6 bases). The germline CDR1 and CDR2 sequences are ENHRY and SYGVKD. Between the trimmed V and J ends, which lost 7 bases and 6 bases, there was a span of 13 bases. CDR3 length: 14 amino acids. CDR3 sequence reads: CAITPTGAANVLTF. Written as DNA, the CDR3 is TGTGCCATCACTCCGACAGGAGCGGCCAACGTCCTGACTTTC.

The J gene is TRBJ1-2, the V gene TRBV11-2, with TRBD1 matching over 7 bases. The CDR3 extends over 14 amino acids. V trimming: 5 bases; J trimming: 7 bases; junction bases outside the gene matches: 10. Per the germline V gene, CDR1 is SGHAT and CDR2 is FQNNGV. CDR3 residues: CASSIQGISGGYTF. Here the CDR3 DNA reads TGTGCCAGCAGCATACAGGGGATTAGTGGTGGCTACACCTTC.

The chain uses TRBV4-2 and TRBJ2-4; TRBD2 matches at 8 bases. CDR1 and CDR2 (germline): LGHNA, YNFKEQ. The CDR3 is 20 amino acids. Trimming cost V 0 bases and J 4 bases; bases outside gene matches: 17. DNA for the CDR3: TGTGCCAGCAGCCAAGACCGGGGGGGGGCGGGGGCCTTACTAAAAAACATTCAGTACTTC. This encodes CASSQDRGGAGALLKNIQYF.

The rearrangement links TRBV5-1 to TRBJ2-3; D is ambiguous. Per germline, CDR1 SGHRS and CDR2 YFSETQ. V lost 1 base, J lost 6 bases, and 9 bases lay in between. This CDR3 is built from 13 residues. CDR3 in DNA: TGCGCCAGCAGCTTGACGACAAAGGATACGCAGTATTTT. Translation: CASSLTTKDTQYF.

The V gene is TRBV7-9, the J gene TRBJ2-6, with D possibly matching TRBD2 (5 bases). V was pared by 5 bases and J by 3 bases, with 8 bases between. CDR3 size: 14 residues. CDR1 is SEHNR and CDR2 is FQNEAQ in the germline V gene (reference sequence). The CDR3 DNA reads as TGTGCCAGCAGCCCACTAGGTGGGGCCAACGTCCTGACTTTC. This encodes CASSPLGGANVLTF.

The rearrangement joins TRBV19 to TRBJ2-1; TRBD2 might be the D (6 bases). The CDR3 runs 10 residues. V lost 11 bases to trimming and J lost 10 bases, with 12 bases between them. Germline lookup yields CDR1 LNHDA and CDR2 SQIVND (reference sequence). In DNA, the CDR3 is TGTGCCCGAGTGGGAGGAGAGCAGTTCTTC. It yields the protein CARVGGEQFF. Based on the CDR3 plus reference TRBV19 and TRBJ2-1, the full variable domain is DGGITQSPKYLFRKEGQNVTLSCEQNLNHDAMYWYRQDPGQGLRLIYYSQIVNDFQKGDIAEGYSVSREKKESFPLTVTSAQKNPTAFYLCARVGGEQFFGPGTRLTVL.

The chain has TRBV9 and TRBJ1-5, with D unresolved. Germline-derived CDR1 and CDR2 are SGDLS and YYNGEE. The CDR3 runs 14 residues. DNA of the CDR3: TGTGCGAGAGCGGCGGTTAATAGCAATCAGCCCCAGCATTTT. Protein sequence: CARAAVNSNQPQHF. The variable domain in full, completed from reference TRBV9 and TRBJ1-5, reads DSGVTQTPKHLITATGQRVTLRCSPRSGDLSVYWYQQSLDQGLQFLIQYYNGEERAKGNILERFSAQQFPDLHSELNLSSLELGDSALYFCARAAVNSNQPQHFGDGTRLSIL.

This chain connects TRBV28 to TRBJ1-3; 7 bases agree with TRBD1. The junction had 5 bases not matched to a gene; V was cut back by 8 bases and J by 10 bases. The CDR3 loop spans 11 amino acids. CDR1 and CDR2 (germline): MDHEN, SYDVKM. The CDR3 reads CASQTGRTIYF. The CDR3 bases are TGTGCCAGCCAGACAGGGAGGACCATATATTTT.

This clone was picked up one time. This chain links TRBV6-5 with TRBJ1-6; 11 bases map to TRBD1. The CDR3 covers 15 residues. CDR1 MNHEY and CDR2 SVGAGI come from the germline V gene. After removal of 2 bases from V and 9 bases from J, the junction contained 3 bases not matched to a gene. The CDR3 reads CASSYKGQGVSPLHF. As DNA, the CDR3 is TGTGCCAGCAGTTACAAGGGACAGGGGGTTTCACCCCTCCACTTT.

This clone came up a few times. The rearrangement links TRBV27 to TRBJ1-6; perhaps TRBD1 as D (6 bases). Trimming stripped 3 bases from V and 7 bases from J, with 10 bases between. The CDR3 runs to 14 residues. CDR1 is MNHEY and CDR2 is SMNVEV in the germline V gene (reference sequence). For the CDR3, the DNA is TGTGCCAGCAGTTTTAACAGGGCGAATTCACCCCTCCACTTT. This sequence encodes CASSFNRANSPLHF.

This clone was found once. V is TRBV18 and J is TRBJ1-5; TRBD1 matches 9 bases. J lost 0 bases, V lost 3 bases, and 3 bases had no gene match. CDR1 and CDR2 (germline): KGHSH, LQKENI. There are 16 residues in the CDR3. CDR3 sequence reads: CASSPLDRGSNQPQHF. As DNA, the CDR3 is TGTGCCAGCTCACCGCTGGACAGGGGTAGCAATCAGCCCCAGCATTTT.

This clone was recorded a few times. The V call is TRBV7-9, the J call TRBJ1-2, with 7 bases that match TRBD1. The V gene end was trimmed by 4 bases and the J gene end by 1 base; junction bases not matched to a gene: 6. Germline V gives CDR1 SEHNR, CDR2 FQNEAQ (reference sequence). The CDR3 length is 15 residues. For the CDR3, the DNA is TGTGCCAGCAGCTCTAGGGACAGATTTAACTATGGCTACACCTTC. Translated: CASSSRDRFNYGYTF. The variable domain in full, with the rest retrieved from reference TRBV7-9 and TRBJ1-2, is DTGVSQNPRHKITKRGQNVTFRCDPISEHNRLYWYRQTLGQGPEFLTYFQNEAQLEKSRLLSDRFSAERPKGSFSTLEIQRTEQGDSAMYLCASSSRDRFNYGYTFGSGTRLTVV.